This T cell receptor (beta chain) is from a study of blood T cell repertoires in COVID-19. In the study overall: From the United States, Italy and Spain came samples of acute and convalescent COVID-19. Sample material is recorded as cDNA or gDNA derived from T cells, B-cell-depleted T cells, or PBMCs.

Under the authors' procedure: The assay estimated nucleated cells by amplifying reference gene primers. Using immunoSEQ multiplex PCR, the repertoire was profiled, and TCRdb retains in-frame clones only, with some absent. V, J and clone size are those of that table, while D and trimming were read from the DNA. This sample has some 150,000 clones, with around 84% found just once. The germline V gene encodes CDR1 MNHNS and CDR2 SASEGT. A total of 12 residues make up the CDR3, ends included. With respect to this clone: No conserved phenylalanine or tryptophan ends this CDR3, so it is likely a read error. No DNA is shown, since the ends of the CDR3 on it are uncertain; the CDR3 is the one TCRdb lists.

The source is a man aged 70 or older with acute or convalescent COVID-19. The chain has TRBV6-1 and TRBJ1-3; no check of the table's D call, TRBD1, against the DNA was made. What was sequenced was peripheral blood. The CDR3 here is CASSEARDSLLV.